The present TCR beta chain was sequenced within a study of cytomegalovirus exposure and HLA in healthy donors. Study background: Some 80 million unique TCRs from HLA-typed donors were held in an early data release.

The PCR had 60 Vbeta and 13 Jbeta primers. Data came from immunoSEQ multiplex PCR; TCRdb stores just in-frame clones and leaves some out. The sample carries about 170,000 clones, approximately 70% recorded once. Whole-study results and caveats: It was 164 TCR beta chains that were listed as cytomegalovirus-associated.

Each donor was healthy, and each was a bone marrow donor. Germline V CDR1 and CDR2: LGHNA, YSLEER. CDR3 size: 16 residues. With V trimmed by 0 bases and J by 6 bases, 9 bases remained unmatched. Details on this clone: Antigen unknown.

Source material: PBMCs. V usage is TRBV4-3 and J usage is TRBJ2-5; TRBD1 agrees at 8 bases. The clonotype was recovered from a woman aged 18-30 years in good health and CMV-seropositive. This CDR3 reads CASSQDSGGAGQTQYF. The CDR3 nucleotides are TGCGCCAGCAGCCAAGACTCAGGGGGCGCGGGGCAGACCCAGTACTTC.